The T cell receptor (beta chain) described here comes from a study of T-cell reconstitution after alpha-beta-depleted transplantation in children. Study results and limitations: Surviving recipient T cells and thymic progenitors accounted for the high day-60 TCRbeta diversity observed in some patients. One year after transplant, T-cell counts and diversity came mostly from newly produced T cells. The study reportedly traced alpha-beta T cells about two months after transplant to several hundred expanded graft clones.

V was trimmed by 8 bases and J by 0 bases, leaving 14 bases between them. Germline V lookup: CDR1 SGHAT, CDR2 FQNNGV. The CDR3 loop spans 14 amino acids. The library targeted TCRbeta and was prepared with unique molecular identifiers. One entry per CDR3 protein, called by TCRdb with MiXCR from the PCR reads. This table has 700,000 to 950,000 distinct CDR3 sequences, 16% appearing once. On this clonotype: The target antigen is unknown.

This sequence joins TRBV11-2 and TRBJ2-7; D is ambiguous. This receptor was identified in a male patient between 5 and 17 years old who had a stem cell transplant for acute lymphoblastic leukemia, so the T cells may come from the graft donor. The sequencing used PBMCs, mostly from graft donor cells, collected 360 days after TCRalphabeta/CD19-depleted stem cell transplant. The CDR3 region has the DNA TGTGCCAGCCGATCTATAGCTACCTCCTACGAGCAGTACTTC. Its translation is CASRSIATSYEQYF.